What follows describes a single T cell receptor beta chain. The entry originates in a study of shared clonotypes between healthy human individuals. Investigators spread the genomic DNA of each subset evenly over several immunoSEQ plates. Produced via immunoSEQ multiplex PCR; TCRdb's table is partial and in-frame only. The table lists around 2.1 million clones, 90% to 95% of them singletons. CDR3 length: 15 residues. The V and J ends lost 2 bases and 1 base respectively, with 11 bases between them. Germline-derived CDR1 and CDR2 are KGHSH and LQKENI. Naive CD8 cells lacked CD45RO and underwent positive selection for CCR7, leaving out terminally differentiated effector memory CD45RA+ cells. The study enrolled healthy HIV-negative adults without recent acute infections or vaccinations as donors.

This chain connects TRBV18 to TRBJ2-5, with D uncertain. The source of this sequence is a man aged 18 to 35 in good health. Some clones in this sample may be carry-over from other donors' samples. The sequenced material came from naive CD8+ T cells from PBMCs. The DNA for the CDR3 is TGTGCCAGCTCACCAGGTCTACATACCCAAGAGACCCAGTACTTC. Translated: CASSPGLHTQETQYF.